This paragraph covers one T cell receptor (beta chain) sequence. This specimen includes other DNA sequences encoding the same CDR3. This specimen belongs to a study of shared clonotypes between healthy human individuals. The CDR3 length is 10 residues. V was clipped by 4 bases and J by 3 bases, with 2 bases between them. Germline V CDR1 and CDR2: SGHTS, YDEGEE. Original data processing: Junction-only immunoSEQ sequences carried no quality scores, so filtering differed. Data came from immunoSEQ multiplex PCR; TCRdb stores just in-frame clones and leaves some out. The V and J calls and clone size were taken over from that table, and D and trimming were inferred from the DNA. The sample has around 690,000 clones, about nine tenths seen once.

Source material: memory CD8+ T cells from PBMCs. The sample's subset: CD45RO+ cells pooled with CCR7-negative TemRA cells. This TCR came from a young man in good health. Some clones in this sample may be carry-over from other donors' samples. The V gene is TRBV5-8, the J gene TRBJ2-7, with no clear D. CDR3 residues: CASSLYEQYF. The CDR3 DNA reads TGTGCCAGCAGCCTCTACGAGCAGTACTTC.